Listed below are T cell receptor beta chains from one sample, sequenced in a study of blood T cell repertoires in COVID-19. Some clones are missing from TCRdb's copy, which holds only in-frame ones; the method was immunoSEQ multiplex PCR. The table lists 100,000 to 150,000 clones, under 90% of them singletons. The source material was peripheral blood. The receptors derive from a woman aged 60-75 years with acute or convalescent COVID-19. Both conserved end residues are part of each CDR3. A D gene is named only where the DNA matches it firmly. The size field is filled for only some rows; it gives once, few, many or a size class.

J,size,V,D,DNA,CDR3
TRBJ1-5,-,TRBV19,-,TGTGCCAGTAGTTTGGACAACCAACAGCCCCAGCATTTT,CASSLDNQQPQHF
TRBJ1-1,-,TRBV7-8,TRBD1,TGTGCCAGCAGCTTAGAAGGGACAGGGGTCACTGAAGCTTTCTTT,CASSLEGTGVTEAFF
TRBJ1-1,few,TRBV24-1,-,TGTGCCACCAGTGCCCTCAAGCTACAGTGGGGCCCGAACACTGAAGCTTTCTTT,CATSALKLQWGPNTEAFF
TRBJ2-7,-,TRBV11-2,-,TGTGCCAGCAGCAAACAGAGATACGAGCAGTACTTC,CASSKQRYEQYF
TRBJ2-3,-,TRBV19,-,TGTGCCAGTAGATCCTCTTCCCCAGATACGCAGTATTTT,CASRSSSPDTQYF
TRBJ1-2,-,TRBV30,-,TGTGCCTGGAGTGTGACTAGGGACGGCTACACCTTC,CAWSVTRDGYTF
TRBJ1-2,few,TRBV7-9,TRBD1,TGTGCCAGCAGCCCCTGGGACAGGTTGGGCTATGGCTACACCTTC,CASSPWDRLGYGYTF
TRBJ1-2,-,TRBV10-2,TRBD1,TGCGCCAGCAGCCATAGTGCAGGGGGCTATGGCTACACCTTC,CASSHSAGGYGYTF
TRBJ2-6,once,TRBV7-9,-,TGTGCCAGCAGCTATATTACTGGGGCCAACGTCCTGACTTTC,CASSYITGANVLTF
TRBJ2-3,-,TRBV11-2,-,TGTGCCAGCAGCTTAGCAGGGTGGGATACGCAGTATTTT,CASSLAGWDTQYF
TRBJ2-5,-,TRBV11-2,-,TGTGCCAGCAGCCCGTGGGGGGGGCTAGAGACCCAGTACTTC,CASSPWGGLETQYF
TRBJ1-3,-,TRBV13,-,TGTGCCAGCAGCCCAGAGGCCGGTCTAATTGGAAACACCATATATTTT,CASSPEAGLIGNTIYF
TRBJ1-5,-,TRBV10-2,TRBD1,TGCGCCAGCAGACCGGGACAGATAAATCAGCCCCAGCATTTT,CASRPGQINQPQHF
TRBJ1-2,-,TRBV19,-,TGTGCCAGTCTGCTCTGGGCGGGGGTTTCGGACTATGGCTACACCTTC,CASLLWAGVSDYGYTF
TRBJ1-4,-,TRBV7-9,-,TGTGCCAGCAGTCAAGTCGGGTATAATGAAAAACTGTTTTTT,CASSQVGYNEKLFF
TRBJ1-2,-,TRBV2,-,TGTGCCAGCAGTACAGGGAACTATGGCTACACCTTC,CASSTGNYGYTF
TRBJ1-1,once,TRBV2,-,TGTGCCAGCAGACCCCAGGGAGGCACTGAAGCTTTCTTT,CASRPQGGTEAFF
TRBJ1-4,-,TRBV3-1/TRBV3-2,-,TGTGCCAGCAGCCAAGGTTCCAGGCCACTGTTTTTT,CASSQGSRPLFF
TRBJ1-5,once,TRBV19,-,TGTGCCAGTAGTATCTCGTATCAGCCCCAGCATTTT,CASSISYQPQHF
TRBJ1-1,-,TRBV3-1/TRBV3-2,TRBD1,TGTGCCAGCAGACAGGGGGCTTGGAACACTGAAGCTTTCTTT,CASRQGAWNTEAFF
TRBJ2-7,-,TRBV6-5,TRBD2,TGTGCCAGCTTAGCGGGGGGGCCATACGAGCAGTACTTC,CASLAGGPYEQYF
TRBJ1-1,-,TRBV28,-,TGTGCCAGCAGTTTAATACTTAACGACTCTGAAGCTTTCTTT,CASSLILNDSEAFF
TRBJ1-6,-,TRBV11-2,-,TGTGCCAGCAGCTTTCGGGACGGGAGAAATTCACCCCTCCACTTT,CASSFRDGRNSPLHF
TRBJ1-6,-,TRBV28,-,TGTGCCAGCAGCCATCACAGGGAAAGAGATTCACCCCTCCACTTT,CASSHHRERDSPLHF